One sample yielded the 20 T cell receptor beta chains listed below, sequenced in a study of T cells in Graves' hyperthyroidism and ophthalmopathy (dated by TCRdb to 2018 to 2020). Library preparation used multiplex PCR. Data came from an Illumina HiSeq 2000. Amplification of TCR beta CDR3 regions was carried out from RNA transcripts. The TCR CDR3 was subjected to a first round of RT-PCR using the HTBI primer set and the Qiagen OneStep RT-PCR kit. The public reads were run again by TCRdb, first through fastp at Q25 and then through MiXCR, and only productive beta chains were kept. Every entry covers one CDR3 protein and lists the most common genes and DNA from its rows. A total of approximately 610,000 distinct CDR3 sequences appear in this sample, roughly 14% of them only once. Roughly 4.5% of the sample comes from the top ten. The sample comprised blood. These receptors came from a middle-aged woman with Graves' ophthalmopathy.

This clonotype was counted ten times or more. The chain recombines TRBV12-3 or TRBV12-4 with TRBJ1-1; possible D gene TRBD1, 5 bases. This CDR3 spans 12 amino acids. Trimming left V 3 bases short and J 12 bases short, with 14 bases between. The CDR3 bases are TGTGCCAGCAGTTTGCTGGGGGAGGTGACTTTCTTT. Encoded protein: CASSLLGEVTFF.

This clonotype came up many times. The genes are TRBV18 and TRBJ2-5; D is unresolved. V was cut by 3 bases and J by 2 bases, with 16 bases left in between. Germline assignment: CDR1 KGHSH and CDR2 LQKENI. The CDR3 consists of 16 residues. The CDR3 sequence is CASSPGLVVLQETQYF. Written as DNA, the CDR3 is TGTGCCAGCTCACCCGGGCTTGTGGTATTACAAGAGACCCAGTACTTC.

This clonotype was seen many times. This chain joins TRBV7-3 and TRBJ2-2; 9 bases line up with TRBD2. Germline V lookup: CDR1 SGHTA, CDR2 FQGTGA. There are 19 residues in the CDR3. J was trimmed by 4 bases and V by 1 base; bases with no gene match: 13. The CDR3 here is CASSLRMNSGSFSTGELFF. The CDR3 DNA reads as TGTGCCAGCAGCTTAAGGATGAATAGCGGGAGTTTTAGCACCGGGGAGCTGTTTTTT.

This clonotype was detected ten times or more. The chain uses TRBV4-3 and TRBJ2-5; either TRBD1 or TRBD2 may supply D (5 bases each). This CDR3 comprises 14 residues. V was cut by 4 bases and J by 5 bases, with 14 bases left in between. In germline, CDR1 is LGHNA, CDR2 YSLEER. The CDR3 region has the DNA TGCGCCAGCAGCCCGGGACCCGACCGGGAGACCCAGTACTTC. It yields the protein CASSPGPDRETQYF.

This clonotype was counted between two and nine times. CDR3 sequence (DNA): TGCGCCAGCAGCCAAGAACTCTTGTCCTCTGGGGCCAACGTCCTGACTTTC. Residues: CASSQELLSSGANVLTF. V usage is TRBV4-1 and J usage is TRBJ2-6; D gene uncertain. The CDR3 length is 17 residues. The germline gives CDR1 MGHRA, CDR2 YSYEKL. Trimming took off 0 bases at V and 0 bases at J, with 9 bases between the two ends.

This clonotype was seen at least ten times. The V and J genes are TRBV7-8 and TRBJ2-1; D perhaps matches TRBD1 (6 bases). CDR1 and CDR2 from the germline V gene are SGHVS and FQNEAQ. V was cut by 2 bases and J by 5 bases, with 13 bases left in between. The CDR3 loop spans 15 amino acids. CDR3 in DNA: TGTGCCAGCAGCTTACCATCAGGGGACGACAATGAGCAGTTCTTC. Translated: CASSLPSGDDNEQFF. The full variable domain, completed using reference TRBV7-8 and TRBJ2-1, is GAGVSQSPRYKVAKRGQDVALRCDPISGHVSLFWYQQALGQGPEFLTYFQNEAQLDKSGLPSDRFFAERPEGSVSTLKIQRTQQEDSAVYLCASSLPSGDDNEQFFGPGTRLTVL.

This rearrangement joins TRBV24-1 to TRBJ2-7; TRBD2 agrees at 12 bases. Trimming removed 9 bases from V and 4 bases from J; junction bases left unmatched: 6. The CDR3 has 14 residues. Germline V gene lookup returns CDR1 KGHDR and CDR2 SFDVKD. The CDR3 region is CATAPSGRVYEQYF. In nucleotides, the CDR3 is TGTGCCACCGCTCCTAGCGGGAGGGTATACGAGCAGTACTTC.

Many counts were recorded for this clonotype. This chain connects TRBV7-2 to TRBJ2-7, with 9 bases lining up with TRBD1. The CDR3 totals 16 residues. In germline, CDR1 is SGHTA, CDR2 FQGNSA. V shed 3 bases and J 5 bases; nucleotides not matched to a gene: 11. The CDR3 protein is CASSLWGQGGPHEQYF. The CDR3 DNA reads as TGTGCCAGCAGCTTGTGGGGACAGGGTGGTCCTCACGAGCAGTACTTC.

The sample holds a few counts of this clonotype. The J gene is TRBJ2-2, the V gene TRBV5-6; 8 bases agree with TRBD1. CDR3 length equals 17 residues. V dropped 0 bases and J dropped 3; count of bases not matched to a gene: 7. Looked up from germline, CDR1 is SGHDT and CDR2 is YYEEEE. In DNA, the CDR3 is TGTGCCAGCAGCTTGGATAGACAGGGGTTCGACACCGGGGAGCTGTTTTTT. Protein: CASSLDRQGFDTGELFF.

The CDR3 DNA is TGTGCCAGCAGTCTCGAATTAGCGGGAGGCTCCTACGAGCAGTACTTC. Translated: CASSLELAGGSYEQYF. The rearrangement links TRBV12-3 or TRBV12-4 to TRBJ2-7; 10 nucleotides align to TRBD2. CDR3 length: 16 amino acids. The trim removed 5 bases at V and 0 bases at J, leaving 7 bases unmatched.

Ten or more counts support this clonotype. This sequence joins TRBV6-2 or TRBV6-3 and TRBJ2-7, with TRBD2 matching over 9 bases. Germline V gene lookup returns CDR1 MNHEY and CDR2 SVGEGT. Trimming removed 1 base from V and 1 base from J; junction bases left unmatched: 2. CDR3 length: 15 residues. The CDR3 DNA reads TGTGCCAGCAGTTACTTAGCGGGGGCTTCCTACGAGCAGTACTTC. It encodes CASSYLAGASYEQYF.

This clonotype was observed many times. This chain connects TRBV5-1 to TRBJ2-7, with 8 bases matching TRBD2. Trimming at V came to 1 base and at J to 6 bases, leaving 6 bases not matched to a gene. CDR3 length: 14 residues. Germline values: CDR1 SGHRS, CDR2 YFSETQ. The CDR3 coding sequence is TGCGCCAGCAGCTTGCATAGCGGGACCGGCGAGCAGTACTTC. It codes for CASSLHSGTGEQYF.

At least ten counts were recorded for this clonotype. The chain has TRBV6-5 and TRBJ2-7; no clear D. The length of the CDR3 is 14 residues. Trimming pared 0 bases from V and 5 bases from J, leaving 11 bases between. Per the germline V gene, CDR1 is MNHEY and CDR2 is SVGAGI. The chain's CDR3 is CASSYSITPHEQYF. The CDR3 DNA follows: TGTGCCAGCAGTTACTCGATAACACCTCACGAGCAGTACTTC.

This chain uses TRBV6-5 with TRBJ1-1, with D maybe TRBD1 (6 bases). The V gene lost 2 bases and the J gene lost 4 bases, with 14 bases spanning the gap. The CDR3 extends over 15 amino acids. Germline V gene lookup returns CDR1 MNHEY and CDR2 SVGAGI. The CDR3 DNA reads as TGTGCCAGCAGTTACGGGGGGGGCTACGGCACTGAAGCTTTCTTT. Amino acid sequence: CASSYGGGYGTEAFF.

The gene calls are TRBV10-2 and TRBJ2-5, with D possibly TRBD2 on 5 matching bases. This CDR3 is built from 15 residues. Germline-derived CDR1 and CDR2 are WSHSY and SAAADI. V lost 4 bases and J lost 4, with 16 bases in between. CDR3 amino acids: CASSASGKTRETQYF. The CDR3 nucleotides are TGCGCCAGCAGTGCCTCGGGGAAAACGCGAGAGACCCAGTACTTC.

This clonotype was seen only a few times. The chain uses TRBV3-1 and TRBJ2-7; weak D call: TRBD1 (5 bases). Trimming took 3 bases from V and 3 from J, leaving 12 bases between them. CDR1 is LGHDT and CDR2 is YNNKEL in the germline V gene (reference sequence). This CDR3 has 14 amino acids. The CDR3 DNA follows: TGTGCCAGCAGCCAGGGCAGGGCTATCTACGAGCAGTACTTC. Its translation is CASSQGRAIYEQYF.

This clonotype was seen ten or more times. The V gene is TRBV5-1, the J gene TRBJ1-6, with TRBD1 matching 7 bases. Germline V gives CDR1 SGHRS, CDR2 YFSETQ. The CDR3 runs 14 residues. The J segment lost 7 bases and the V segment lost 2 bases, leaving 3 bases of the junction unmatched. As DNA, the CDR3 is TGCGCCAGCAGCTTCGGGACAGAAAATTCACCCCTCCACTTT. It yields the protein CASSFGTENSPLHF.

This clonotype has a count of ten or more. CDR3 residues: CASSFRVGLQPGNTIYF. For the CDR3, the DNA is TGTGCCAGCAGTTTCCGGGTGGGCCTCCAACCTGGAAACACCATATATTTT. The genes are TRBV12-3 or TRBV12-4 and TRBJ1-3; no clear D gene. The CDR3 consists of 17 residues. The V end was cut by 3 bases, the J end by 2 bases, with 17 bases between.

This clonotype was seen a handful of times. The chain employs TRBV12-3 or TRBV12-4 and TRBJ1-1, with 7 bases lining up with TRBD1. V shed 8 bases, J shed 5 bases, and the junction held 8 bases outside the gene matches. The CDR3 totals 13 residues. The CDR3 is CASEMTGITEAFF. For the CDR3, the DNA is TGTGCCAGCGAGATGACAGGGATAACTGAAGCTTTCTTT.

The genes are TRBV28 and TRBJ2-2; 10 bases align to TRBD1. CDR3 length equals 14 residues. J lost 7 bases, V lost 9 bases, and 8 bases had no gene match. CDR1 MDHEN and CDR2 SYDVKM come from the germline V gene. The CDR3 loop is CASAGQGPFGELFF. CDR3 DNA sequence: TGTGCCAGTGCGGGACAGGGGCCCTTCGGGGAGCTGTTTTTT.